This TCR beta chain is from a study of blood T cell repertoires in COVID-19. Overall study context: COVID-19 samples from acute and convalescent phases originated in the United States, Italy and Spain.

CDR1 and CDR2 (germline): SGHTA, FQGNSA. The V end lost 5 bases, the J end lost 3 bases, and 14 bases lay between the germline ends. The CDR3 totals 16 residues. Per the original methods: Counts of nucleated cells, estimated from reference gene primer amplification, were obtained. Here immunoSEQ multiplex PCR was the method, and the copy in TCRdb shows in-frame clones only, minus some. V, J and clone size are taken as reported in that table, and D and trimming were inferred from the DNA itself. Among 250,000 or so clones listed, roughly 80% were seen once. The receptor was derived from a man aged 55 to 70 with acute or convalescent COVID-19. The chain carries TRBV7-2 and TRBJ2-6; tentatively, D is TRBD2 (5 bases). The specimen sequenced was peripheral blood. DNA of the CDR3: TGTGCCAGCAGCCCCATAACTAGTTATGGGGCCAACGTCCTGACTTTC. It translates to CASSPITSYGANVLTF.